This is a list of T cell receptor beta chains from one sample in a study of blood T cell repertoires in COVID-19. Method: immunoSEQ multiplex PCR; TCRdb's copy keeps in-frame clones and lacks some. There are 150,000 to 200,000 clones in the sample; roughly nine tenths occur only once, and about 18% lies in the top ten. Sequenced material: peripheral blood. These receptors were collected from a man aged 60 to 69 with active or convalescent COVID-19. The CDR3 runs from the conserved cysteine through the conserved F or W. The D gene is left open where the match is weak. Expanded clones are given a class, and other clones once, few, many or no size at all.

>once|TRBJ2-7|TRBV7-9|.
TGTGCCAGCAGTCTCGAAGGACTACGGGCCGGCTCCTACGAGCAGTACTTC
CASSLEGLRAGSYEQYF
>.|TRBJ2-5|TRBV7-2|TRBD2
TGTGCCAGCAGCAGTAGCGGGGGGGCTGCCCAGTACTTC
CASSSSGGAAQYF
>.|TRBJ1-2|TRBV4-1|.
TGCGCCAGCAGCCAAGTATCACAGGTCTTCTATGGCTACACCTTC
CASSQVSQVFYGYTF
>.|TRBJ2-1|TRBV9|TRBD1
TGTGCCAGCAGCGTAGAAGGGGGCCCCTACAATGAGCAGTTCTTC
CASSVEGGPYNEQFF
>.|TRBJ2-2|TRBV19|TRBD1
TGTGCCAGTAGTGGACAGGTCAACACCGGGGAGCTGTTTTTT
CASSGQVNTGELFF
>.|TRBJ2-5|TRBV2|.
TGTGCCAGCAGTGAGCAGGGGCCGATACCCGGGGAGACCCAGTACTTC
CASSEQGPIPGETQYF
>.|TRBJ1-2|TRBV2|.
TGTGCCAGCAGTTACGACAGCGTCTATGGCTACACCTTC
CASSYDSVYGYTF
>.|TRBJ2-1|TRBV10-1|TRBD2
TGCGCCAGCAGTGAGGCCTCCGGGACTAAAGACAATGAGCAGTTCTTC
CASSEASGTKDNEQFF
>.|TRBJ1-6|TRBV7-2|.
TGTGCCAGCAGCTTAAGCCAGGGGTCGTATAATTCACCCCTCCACTTT
CASSLSQGSYNSPLHF
>.|TRBJ2-2|TRBV25-1|.
TGTGCCAGCAAACGAACACAGGGTTCTACCGGGGAGCTGTTTTTT
CASKRTQGSTGELFF
>.|TRBJ2-7|TRBV27|.
TGTGCCAGCAGTTTATCGCGAGGGAACGAGCAGTACTTC
CASSLSRGNEQYF
>.|TRBJ1-1|TRBV5-1|.
TGCGCCAGCAGCTTGGCCCAGACAGAATTTGACACTGAAGCTTTCTTT
CASSLAQTEFDTEAFF
>.|TRBJ1-2|TRBV7-9|.
TGTGCCAGCAGCCCAGAGGGCAGGGGAGGGGGCTACACCTTC
CASSPEGRGGGYTF
>.|TRBJ1-1|TRBV19|.
TGTGCCAGTAGTATTCTAGAGAACACTGAAGCTTTCTTT
CASSILENTEAFF
>.|TRBJ2-7|TRBV28|.
TGTGCCAGCAGACCCCCCAAATGGAGGGAGCAGTACTTC
CASRPPKWREQYF
>.|TRBJ1-4|TRBV18|.
TGTGCCAGCTCGGGGCGCCTGGATGAAAAACTGTTTTTT
CASSGRLDEKLFF
>.|TRBJ1-5|TRBV18|.
TGTGCCAGCTCACCACCGCCAGGCCTTGATCAGCCCCAGCATTTT
CASSPPPGLDQPQHF
>once|TRBJ2-1|TRBV10-1|TRBD2
TGCGCCAGCAGTGAGCCCGCTAGCGGGAGAGATGAGCAGTTCTTC
CASSEPASGRDEQFF
>.|TRBJ2-5|TRBV10-2|.
TGCGCCAGCAGTGAGTCCCTATTACTAGCAGCCAAAGAGACCCAGTACTTC
CASSESLLLAAKETQYF